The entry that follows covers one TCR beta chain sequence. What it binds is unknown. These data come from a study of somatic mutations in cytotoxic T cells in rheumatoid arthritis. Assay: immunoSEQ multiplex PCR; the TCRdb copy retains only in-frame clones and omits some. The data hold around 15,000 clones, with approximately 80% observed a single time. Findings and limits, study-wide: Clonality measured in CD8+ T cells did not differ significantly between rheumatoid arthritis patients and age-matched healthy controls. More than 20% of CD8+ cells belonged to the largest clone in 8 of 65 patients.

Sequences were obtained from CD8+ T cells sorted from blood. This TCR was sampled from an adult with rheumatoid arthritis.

The DNA for the CDR3 is TGTGCCACCAGCAGTGAAGGCAGGACTGAAGCTTTCTTT. Translation gives CATSSEGRTEAFF. The chain has TRBV15 and TRBJ1-1; D is unclear. The CDR3 spans 13 residues. The germline V and J ends were trimmed by 3 bases and 5 bases, with 10 bases remaining between them. Germline-derived CDR1 and CDR2 are LNHNV and YYDKDF (reference sequence). The full variable domain, its missing parts supplied by reference TRBV15 and TRBJ1-1, is DAMVIQNPRYQVTQFGKPVTLSCSQTLNHNVMYWYQQKSSQAPKLLFHYYDKDFNNEADTPDNFQSRRPNTSFCFLDIRSPGLGDTAMYLCATSSEGRTEAFFGQGTRLTVV.